The clone carrying this T cell receptor beta chain was picked up a small number of times. Its antigen is not identified. This record belongs to a study of identical twins. Study results and limitations: Excess twin sharing in beta out-of-frame sequences was weaker. Reduced insertions were recorded for abundant cord blood beta clonotypes, with no such pattern in memory repertoires.

TCRdb passed the 5' RACE reads through MiXCR, listing each CDR3 protein once. This table holds around 280,000 distinct CDR3 sequences, approximately 8% found once. The germline V gene encodes CDR1 DFQATT and CDR2 SNEGSKA (reference sequence). The junction had 4 bases not matched to a gene; V was cut back by 3 bases and J by 4 bases. The CDR3 is 14 amino acids. These data were also reused for a study on yellow fever vaccine responses in identical twins.

The clonotype comes from a woman aged 18 to 35 in good health. This rearrangement joins TRBV20-1 to TRBJ2-3, with 10 bases aligning to TRBD2. Sample: memory (CD45RO+) T cells sorted from blood. CDR3 sequence reads: CSASRSGRADTQYF. CDR3 DNA: TGCAGTGCTAGCAGGAGCGGGAGGGCAGATACGCAGTATTTT.